This T cell receptor beta chain was retrieved from a study of blood T cell repertoires in COVID-19. As for the study in general: Sources were T cells, B-cell-depleted T cells, or PBMCs; the material itself was cDNA or gDNA.

Measured with immunoSEQ multiplex PCR; TCRdb has only the in-frame clones, and not every one. This sample has roughly 310,000 clones, with around nine tenths found just once. The study recruited people aged about 18 to 90 years across approximately 24 US areas. Assignments of participants to cohorts depended upon their own reported clinical history. Donors in Cohort 3 who had recovered were those with two negative PCRs, healthcare professional clearance, or resolution of their symptoms. The V gene end was trimmed by 3 bases and the J gene end by 4 bases; junction bases not matched to a gene: 8. CDR1 ENHRY and CDR2 SYGVKD come from the germline V gene. CDR3 length: 16 residues.

The specimen was PBMCs or T cells enriched from blood (not recorded which). The genes are TRBV10-3 and TRBJ2-7; 11 bases fit TRBD2. The clonotype comes from a woman aged 40 to 50 who had recovered from COVID-19. DNA of the CDR3: TGTGCCATCAGTGACCCCGGGACTAGCGGTACGTACGAGCAGTACTTC. Translating gives CAISDPGTSGTYEQYF.